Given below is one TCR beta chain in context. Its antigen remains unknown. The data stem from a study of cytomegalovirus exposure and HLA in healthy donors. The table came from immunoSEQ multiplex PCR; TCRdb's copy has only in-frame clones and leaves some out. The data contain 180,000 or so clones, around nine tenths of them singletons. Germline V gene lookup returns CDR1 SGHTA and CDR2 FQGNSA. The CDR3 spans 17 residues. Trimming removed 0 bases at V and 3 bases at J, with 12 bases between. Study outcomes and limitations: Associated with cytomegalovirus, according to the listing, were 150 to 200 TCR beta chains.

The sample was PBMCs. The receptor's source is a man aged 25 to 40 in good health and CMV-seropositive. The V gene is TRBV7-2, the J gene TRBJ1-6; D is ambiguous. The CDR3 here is CASSLAGTDHYNSPLHF. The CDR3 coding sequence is TGTGCCAGCAGCTTAGCTGGAACGGATCACTATAATTCACCCCTCCACTTT.